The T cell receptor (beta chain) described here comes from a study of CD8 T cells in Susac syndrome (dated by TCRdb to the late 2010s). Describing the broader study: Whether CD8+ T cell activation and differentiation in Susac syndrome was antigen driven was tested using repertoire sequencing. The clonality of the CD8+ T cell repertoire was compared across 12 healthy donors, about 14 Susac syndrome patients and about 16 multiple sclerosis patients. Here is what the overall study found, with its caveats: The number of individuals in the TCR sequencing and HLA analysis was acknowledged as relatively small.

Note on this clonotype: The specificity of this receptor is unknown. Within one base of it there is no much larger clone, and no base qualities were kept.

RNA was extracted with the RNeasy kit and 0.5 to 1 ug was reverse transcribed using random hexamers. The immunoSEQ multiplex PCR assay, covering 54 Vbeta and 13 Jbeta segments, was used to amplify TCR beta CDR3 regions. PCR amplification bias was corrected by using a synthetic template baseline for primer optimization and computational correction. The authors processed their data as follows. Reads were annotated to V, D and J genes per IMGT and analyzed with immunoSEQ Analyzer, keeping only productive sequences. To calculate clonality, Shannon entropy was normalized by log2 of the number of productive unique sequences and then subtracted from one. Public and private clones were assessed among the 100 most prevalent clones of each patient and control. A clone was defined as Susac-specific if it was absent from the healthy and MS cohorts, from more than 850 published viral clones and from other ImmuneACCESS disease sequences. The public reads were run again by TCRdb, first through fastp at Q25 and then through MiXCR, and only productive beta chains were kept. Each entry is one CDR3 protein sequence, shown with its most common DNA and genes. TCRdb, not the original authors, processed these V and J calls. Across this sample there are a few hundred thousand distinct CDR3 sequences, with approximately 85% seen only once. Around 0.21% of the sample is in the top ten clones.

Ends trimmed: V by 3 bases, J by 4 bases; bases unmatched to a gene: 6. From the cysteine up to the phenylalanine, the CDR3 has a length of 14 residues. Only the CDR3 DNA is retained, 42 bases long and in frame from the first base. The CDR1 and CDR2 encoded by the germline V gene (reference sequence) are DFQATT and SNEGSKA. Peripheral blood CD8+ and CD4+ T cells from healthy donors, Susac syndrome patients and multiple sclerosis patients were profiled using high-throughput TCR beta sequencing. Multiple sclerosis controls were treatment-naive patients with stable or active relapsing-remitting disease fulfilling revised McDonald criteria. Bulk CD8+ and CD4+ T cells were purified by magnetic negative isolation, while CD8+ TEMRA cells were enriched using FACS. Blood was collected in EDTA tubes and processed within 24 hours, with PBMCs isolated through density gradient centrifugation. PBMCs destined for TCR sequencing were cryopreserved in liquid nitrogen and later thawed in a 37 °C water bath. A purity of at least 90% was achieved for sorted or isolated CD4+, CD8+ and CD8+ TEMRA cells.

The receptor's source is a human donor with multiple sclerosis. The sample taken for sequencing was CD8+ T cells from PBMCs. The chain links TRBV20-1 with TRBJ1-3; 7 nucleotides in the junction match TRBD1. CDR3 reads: CSAREPGQGNTIYF. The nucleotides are TGCAGTGCTAGGGAACCGGGACAGGGAAACACCATATATTTT.